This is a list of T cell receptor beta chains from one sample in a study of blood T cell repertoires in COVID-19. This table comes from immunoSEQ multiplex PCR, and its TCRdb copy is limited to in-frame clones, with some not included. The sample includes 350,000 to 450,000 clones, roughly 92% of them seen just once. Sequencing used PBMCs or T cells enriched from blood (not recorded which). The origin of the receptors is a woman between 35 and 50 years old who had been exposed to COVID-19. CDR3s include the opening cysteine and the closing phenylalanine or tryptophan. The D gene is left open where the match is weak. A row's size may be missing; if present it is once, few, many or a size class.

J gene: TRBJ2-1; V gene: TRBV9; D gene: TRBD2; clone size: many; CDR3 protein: CASSVELGGRANEQFF; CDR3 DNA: TGTGCCAGCAGCGTAGAGTTGGGGGGGAGAGCGAATGAGCAGTTCTTC
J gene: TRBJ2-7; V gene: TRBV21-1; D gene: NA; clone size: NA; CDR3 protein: CASSKALAGNYEQYF; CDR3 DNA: TGTGCCAGCAGCAAAGCGCTAGCGGGGAACTACGAGCAGTACTTC
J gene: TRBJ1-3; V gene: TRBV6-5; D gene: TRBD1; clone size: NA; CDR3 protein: CASRRDSSGNTIYF; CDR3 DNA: TGTGCCAGCCGTAGGGACAGCTCTGGAAACACCATATATTTT
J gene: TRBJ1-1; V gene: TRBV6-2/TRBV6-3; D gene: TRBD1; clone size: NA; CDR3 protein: CASSRQGFMNTEAFF; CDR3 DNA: TGTGCCAGCAGCCGACAGGGTTTTATGAACACTGAAGCTTTCTTT
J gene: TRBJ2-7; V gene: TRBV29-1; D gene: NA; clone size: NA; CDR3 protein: CSVGGVAGVISYEQYF; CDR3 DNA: TGCAGCGTTGGGGGGGTAGCTGGAGTGATCTCCTACGAGCAGTACTTC
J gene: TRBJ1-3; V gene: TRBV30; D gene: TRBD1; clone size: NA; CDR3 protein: CAWSHNRGRVGNTIYF; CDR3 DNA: TGTGCCTGGAGCCACAACAGGGGGCGGGTGGGAAACACCATATATTTT
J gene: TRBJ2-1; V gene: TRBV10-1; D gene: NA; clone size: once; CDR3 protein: CASSPGQPYNEQFF; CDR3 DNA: TGCGCCAGCTCCCCGGGACAACCCTACAATGAGCAGTTCTTC
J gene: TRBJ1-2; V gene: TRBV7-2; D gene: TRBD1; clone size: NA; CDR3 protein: CASSPGGDRVDGYTF; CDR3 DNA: TGTGCCAGCAGCCCCGGCGGGGACAGGGTCGATGGCTACACCTTC
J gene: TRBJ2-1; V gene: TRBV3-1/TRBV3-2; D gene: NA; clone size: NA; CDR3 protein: CASSGPGQNAYNEQFF; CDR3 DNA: TGTGCCAGCAGCGGACCGGGACAAAACGCCTACAATGAGCAGTTCTTC
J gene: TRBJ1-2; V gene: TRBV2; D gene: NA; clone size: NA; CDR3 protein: CASRVKGTDGYTF; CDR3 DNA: TGTGCCAGCAGGGTTAAGGGGACTGACGGCTACACCTTC
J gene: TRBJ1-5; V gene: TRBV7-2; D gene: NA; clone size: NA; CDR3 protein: CASSLNRGQPQHF; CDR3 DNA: TGTGCCAGCAGCTTAAATAGGGGTCAGCCCCAGCATTTT
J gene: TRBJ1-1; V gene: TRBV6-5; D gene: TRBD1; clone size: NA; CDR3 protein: CASSPDRTETTEAFF; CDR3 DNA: TGTGCCAGCAGCCCGGACAGGACCGAGACCACTGAAGCTTTCTTT
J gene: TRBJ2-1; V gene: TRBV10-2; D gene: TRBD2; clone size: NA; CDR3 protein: CASSALAAYNEQFF; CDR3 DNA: TGCGCCAGCAGTGCCCTAGCGGCCTACAATGAGCAGTTCTTC
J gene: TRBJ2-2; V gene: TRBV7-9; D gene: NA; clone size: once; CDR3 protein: CASSLVGAVTGELFF; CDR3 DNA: TGTGCCAGCAGCTTAGTTGGGGCGGTCACCGGGGAGCTGTTTTTT
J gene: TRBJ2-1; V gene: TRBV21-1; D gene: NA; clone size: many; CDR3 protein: CASSLTSGSNNEQFF; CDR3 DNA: TGTGCCAGCAGTCTTACTAGCGGGTCTAACAATGAGCAGTTCTTC
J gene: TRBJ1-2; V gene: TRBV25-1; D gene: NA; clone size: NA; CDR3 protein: CASSGGGASGYTF; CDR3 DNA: TGTGCCAGCAGTGGTGGGGGGGCGAGCGGCTACACCTTC
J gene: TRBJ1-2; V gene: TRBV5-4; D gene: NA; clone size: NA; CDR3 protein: CASSLASRPRSGYTF; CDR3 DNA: TGTGCCAGCAGCTTGGCCTCCAGGCCAAGGTCGGGCTACACCTTC
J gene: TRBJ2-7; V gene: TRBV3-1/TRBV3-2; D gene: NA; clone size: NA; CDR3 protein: CASSRGQSYEQYF; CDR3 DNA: TGTGCCAGCAGCAGGGGCCAATCCTACGAGCAGTACTTC
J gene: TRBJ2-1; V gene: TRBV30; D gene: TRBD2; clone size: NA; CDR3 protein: CAWSAASGNEQFF; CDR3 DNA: TGTGCCTGGAGTGCGGCTAGCGGCAATGAGCAGTTCTTC